These T cell receptor beta chains were read from a single sample in a study of regulatory T cells in long-lasting Graves disease. Via MiXCR, TCRdb re-called the multiplex PCR reads, giving one row per CDR3 protein. The sample gives under 800,000 distinct CDR3 sequences, about 16% of which show up once; around a sixth is in the top ten. The same data also went into a second study, on T cells in Graves' hyperthyroidism and ophthalmopathy.

The sequencing used peripheral blood mononuclear cells (PBMCs), collected at new diagnosis, from a patient treated with antithyroid drugs. All receptors come from a woman in her thirties with Graves disease. The CDR3 runs from the conserved cysteine through the conserved F or W. Each record gives: clone size, V gene, J gene, CDR3 protein. The size field is filled for only some rows; it gives once, few, many or a size class.

size: few
V: TRBV6-1
J: TRBJ2-3
CDR3: CASSAVAPGSTDTQYF

size: -
V: TRBV10-3
J: TRBJ1-5
CDR3: CAISESQNRGPVSNQPQHF

size: many
V: TRBV9
J: TRBJ1-1
CDR3: CASSVEPENTEAFF

size: -
V: TRBV9
J: TRBJ1-1
CDR3: CASSVAPDSNTEAFF

size: many
V: TRBV6-5
J: TRBJ2-6
CDR3: CASSYGDPSGANVLTF

size: many
V: TRBV5-1
J: TRBJ2-1
CDR3: CASSLVVVAGEQFF

size: few
V: TRBV20-1
J: TRBJ1-6
CDR3: CSARDLRGNSPLHF

size: many
V: TRBV12-3/TRBV12-4
J: TRBJ1-5
CDR3: CASSLDIEQPQHF

size: -
V: TRBV20-1
J: TRBJ2-2
CDR3: CSARDRITGELFF

size: many
V: TRBV28
J: TRBJ1-2
CDR3: CASSLRRSYGYTF

size: many
V: TRBV5-1
J: TRBJ1-1
CDR3: CASSSGQAGDTEAFF

size: many
V: TRBV2
J: TRBJ1-4
CDR3: CASSENNEKLFF

size: few
V: TRBV20-1
J: TRBJ1-5
CDR3: CSASRVNQPQHF